This T cell receptor (beta chain) derives from a study of blood T cells in healthy people across ages. The use of a sample-barcoded 5' primer and a J-beta primer mix characterized a second PCR of about 6 to 12 cycles. TCRdb independently ran MiXCR on the 5' RACE reads; one entry per CDR3 protein. This sample has about 800,000 distinct CDR3 sequences, with around 25% found just once. CDR1 SGHVS and CDR2 FQNEAQ come from the germline V gene. V dropped 5 bases and J dropped 7; count of bases not matched to a gene: 11. CDR3 length equals 16 residues. Separately, the same data were catalogued under a study of T cells of mothers and their children. That study reports: Microchimeric T cell clones that persisted were not detected.

The V gene is TRBV7-8, the J gene TRBJ2-2; 9 nucleotides align to TRBD2. The sequence came from a boy between 10 and 17 years old in good health. Sequenced material: blood. The CDR3 nucleotides read TGTGCCAGCAGCCCGAAAATAGCGGGAGCCGGCGGGGAGCTGTTTTTT. Its protein product is CASSPKIAGAGGELFF.